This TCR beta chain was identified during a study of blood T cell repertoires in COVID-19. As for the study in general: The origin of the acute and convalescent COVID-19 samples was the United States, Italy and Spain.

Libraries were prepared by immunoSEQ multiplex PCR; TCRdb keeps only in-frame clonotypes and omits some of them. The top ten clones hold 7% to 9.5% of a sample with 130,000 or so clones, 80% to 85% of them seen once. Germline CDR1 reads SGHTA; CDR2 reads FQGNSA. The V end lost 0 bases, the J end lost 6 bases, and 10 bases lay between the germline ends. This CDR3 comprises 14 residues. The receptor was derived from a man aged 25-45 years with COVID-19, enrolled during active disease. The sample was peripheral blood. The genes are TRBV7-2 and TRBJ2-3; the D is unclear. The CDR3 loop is CASSLASRRDTQYF. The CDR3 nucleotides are TGTGCCAGCAGCTTAGCGTCCCGGCGGGATACGCAGTATTTT. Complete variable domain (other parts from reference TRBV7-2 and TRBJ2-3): GAGVSQSPSNKVTEKGKDVELRCDPISGHTALYWYRQSLGQGLEFLIYFQGNSAPDKSGLPSDRFSAERTGGSVSTLTIQRTQQEDSAVYLCASSLASRRDTQYFGPGTRLTVL.